Listed below are T cell receptor beta chains from one sample, sequenced in a study of beta chain features in type 1 diabetes. This table comes from immunoSEQ multiplex PCR, and its TCRdb copy is limited to in-frame clones, with some not included. The sample has some 300,000 clones; 8% are singletons. The sequencing sample was made of central memory CD4+ T cells from blood. These receptors were collected from a woman between 18 and 29 years old in good health. Both conserved end residues are part of each CDR3. D genes are given only for firm matches. Clone size appears in some rows only: once, few, many, or a class for an expanded clone.

abundance: NA
d_gene: TRBD1
v_gene: TRBV5-1
j_gene: TRBJ2-2
CDR3nt: TGCGCCAGCAGCTACGGACAGGGAGCGGAGCTGTTTTTT
CDR3aa: CASSYGQGAELFF

abundance: few
d_gene: NA
v_gene: TRBV7-2
j_gene: TRBJ2-5
CDR3nt: TGTGCCAGCAGCTTAGCCCCGCCCCAGGAGGGGGCCGGCGGGGAGACCCAGTACTTC
CDR3aa: CASSLAPPQEGAGGETQYF

abundance: many
d_gene: NA
v_gene: TRBV7-3
j_gene: TRBJ1-6
CDR3nt: TGTGCCAGCAGCTTACTTGAGGGACCCCTCCACTTT
CDR3aa: CASSLLEGPLHF

abundance: NA
d_gene: TRBD2
v_gene: TRBV13
j_gene: TRBJ2-5
CDR3nt: TGTGCCAGCAGCCGGGGACTAGAGGGGGAGACCCAGTACTTC
CDR3aa: CASSRGLEGETQYF

abundance: NA
d_gene: NA
v_gene: TRBV28
j_gene: TRBJ2-2
CDR3nt: TGTGCCTGTTACGGGCCGGGCAGGACCGGGGAGCTGTTTTTT
CDR3aa: CACYGPGRTGELFF

abundance: NA
d_gene: NA
v_gene: TRBV27
j_gene: TRBJ2-2
CDR3nt: TGTGCCAGCACCCCCAGGGAGGACACCGGGGAGCTGTTTTTT
CDR3aa: CASTPREDTGELFF

abundance: few
d_gene: NA
v_gene: TRBV19
j_gene: TRBJ2-3
CDR3nt: TGTGCCAGTAGTATAGCCCGGACGGCCACTATGAGATCAGATACGCAGTATTTT
CDR3aa: CASSIARTATMRSDTQYF

abundance: NA
d_gene: NA
v_gene: TRBV21-1
j_gene: TRBJ1-1
CDR3nt: TGTGCCAGCAGCCCCCCGGGGGCAGGGGGGAACACTGAAGCTTTCTTT
CDR3aa: CASSPPGAGGNTEAFF

abundance: NA
d_gene: NA
v_gene: TRBV23-1
j_gene: TRBJ1-2
CDR3nt: TGCGCCAGCAGTCGCCCCTGGTACTCGACAGGACCGATGGGGGGCTACACCTTC
CDR3aa: CASSRPWYSTGPMGGYTF

abundance: NA
d_gene: NA
v_gene: TRBV19
j_gene: TRBJ2-6
CDR3nt: TGTGCCAGTACGTTCGCGGGCTCTGGGGCCAACGTCCTGACTTTC
CDR3aa: CASTFAGSGANVLTF